Listed below are T cell receptor beta chains from one sample, sequenced in a study of blood T cell repertoires in COVID-19. The table came from immunoSEQ multiplex PCR; TCRdb's copy has only in-frame clones and leaves some out. This table holds 250,000 to 300,000 clones, around nine tenths found once. The specimen was peripheral blood. The receptors originated from a middle-aged woman who had recovered from COVID-19. The CDR3 runs from the conserved cysteine through the conserved F or W. A D gene is named only where the DNA matches it firmly. Clone size is not always given. Where it is, it says once, few, many or a class for expanded clones.

d_gene: TRBD2; abundance: NA; j_gene: TRBJ2-3; v_gene: TRBV7-3; CDR3nt: TGTGCCAGCAGCTTAGGGGCGGGAGGGATCACAGATACGCAGTATTTT; CDR3aa: CASSLGAGGITDTQYF
d_gene: TRBD1; abundance: once; j_gene: TRBJ2-5; v_gene: TRBV6-5; CDR3nt: TGTGCCAGCAGTCGTGACAGGGAAGAGACCCAGTACTTC; CDR3aa: CASSRDREETQYF
d_gene: NA; abundance: once; j_gene: TRBJ2-3; v_gene: TRBV10-3; CDR3nt: TGTGCCATCAGTGATGGGTGGGGCCGGGATACGCAGTATTTT; CDR3aa: CAISDGWGRDTQYF
d_gene: NA; abundance: NA; j_gene: TRBJ1-1; v_gene: TRBV11-2; CDR3nt: TGTGCCAGCAGCCCCAGGGTGAACACTGAAGCTTTCTTT; CDR3aa: CASSPRVNTEAFF
d_gene: NA; abundance: NA; j_gene: TRBJ2-3; v_gene: TRBV7-8; CDR3nt: TGTGCCAGCAGCTTAGCGTGGGCAGACACAGATACGCAGTATTTT; CDR3aa: CASSLAWADTDTQYF
d_gene: NA; abundance: NA; j_gene: TRBJ2-5; v_gene: TRBV18; CDR3nt: TGTGCCAGCTCACTGATGGGCAGTGATGAAGAGACCCAGTACTTC; CDR3aa: CASSLMGSDEETQYF
d_gene: NA; abundance: NA; j_gene: TRBJ1-4; v_gene: TRBV29-1; CDR3nt: TGCAGCGCTGGCTGGAGGAATGAAAAACTGTTTTTT; CDR3aa: CSAGWRNEKLFF
d_gene: TRBD1; abundance: NA; j_gene: TRBJ1-5; v_gene: TRBV6-5; CDR3nt: TGTGCCAGCAGTTACTTGGCGGACAGGGGTGGTCAGCCCCAGCATTTT; CDR3aa: CASSYLADRGGQPQHF
d_gene: NA; abundance: NA; j_gene: TRBJ2-7; v_gene: TRBV30; CDR3nt: TGTGCCTGGAGTGTGACAGCCTACGAGCAGTACTTC; CDR3aa: CAWSVTAYEQYF
d_gene: NA; abundance: NA; j_gene: TRBJ2-6; v_gene: TRBV7-8; CDR3nt: TGTGCCAGCAGCATCTGGGGCCCTTCTACAACCCCTGGGGCCAACGTCCTGACTTTC; CDR3aa: CASSIWGPSTTPGANVLTF
d_gene: TRBD2; abundance: NA; j_gene: TRBJ2-2; v_gene: TRBV7-9; CDR3nt: TGTGCCAGCAGCTTGGCGGGAGGTAACACCGGGGAGCTGTTTTTT; CDR3aa: CASSLAGGNTGELFF
d_gene: TRBD2; abundance: NA; j_gene: TRBJ2-1; v_gene: TRBV6-5; CDR3nt: TGTGCCAGCAGGAAGGGCGGGAGCTCCTACAATGAGCAGTTCTTC; CDR3aa: CASRKGGSSYNEQFF
d_gene: NA; abundance: NA; j_gene: TRBJ2-5; v_gene: TRBV27; CDR3nt: TGTGCCAGCAGCCCCCTGGGGAGACAAGAGACCCAGTACTTC; CDR3aa: CASSPLGRQETQYF